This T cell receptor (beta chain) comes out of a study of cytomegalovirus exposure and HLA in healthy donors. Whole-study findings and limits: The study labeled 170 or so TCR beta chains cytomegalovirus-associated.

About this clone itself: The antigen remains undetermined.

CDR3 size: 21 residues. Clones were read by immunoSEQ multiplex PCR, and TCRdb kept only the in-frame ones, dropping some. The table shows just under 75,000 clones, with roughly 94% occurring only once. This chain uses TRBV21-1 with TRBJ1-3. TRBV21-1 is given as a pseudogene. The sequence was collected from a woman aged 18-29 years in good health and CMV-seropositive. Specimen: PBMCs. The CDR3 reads CASSKAPGEQRTAGSGNTIYF. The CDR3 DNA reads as TGTGCCAGCAGCAAAGCCCCGGGAGAGCAAAGGACCGCCGGCTCTGGAAACACCATATATTTT.